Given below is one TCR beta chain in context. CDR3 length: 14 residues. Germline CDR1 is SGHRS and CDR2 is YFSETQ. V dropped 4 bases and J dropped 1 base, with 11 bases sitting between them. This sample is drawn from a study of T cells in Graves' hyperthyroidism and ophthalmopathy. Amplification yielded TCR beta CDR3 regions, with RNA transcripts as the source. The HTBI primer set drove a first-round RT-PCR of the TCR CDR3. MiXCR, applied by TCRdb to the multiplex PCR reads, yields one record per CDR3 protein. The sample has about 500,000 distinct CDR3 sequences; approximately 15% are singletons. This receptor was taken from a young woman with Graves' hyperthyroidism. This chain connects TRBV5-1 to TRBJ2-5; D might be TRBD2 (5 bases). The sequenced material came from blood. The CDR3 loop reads CASSQSAGQETQYF. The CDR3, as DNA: TGCGCCAGCAGCCAATCTGCGGGCCAAGAGACCCAGTACTTC.